Sequencing of this T cell receptor beta chain was carried out in a study of T cells after yellow fever vaccination. TCRdb ran MiXCR on the 5' RACE reads and lists one entry per CDR3 protein. The table lists hundreds of thousands of distinct CDR3 sequences, about 9.9% of them singletons. The CDR3 is 15 residues long. Germline values: CDR1 SGHTA, CDR2 FQGNSA. Trimming removed 5 bases at V and 5 bases at J, with 18 bases between. The sample in question was PBMCs, obtained on the day of the first yellow fever vaccination. The rearrangement links TRBV7-2 to TRBJ1-1, with D unclear. The receptor comes from a man aged 18 to 29 who received the YFV17D yellow fever vaccine. The CDR3 coding sequence is TGTGCCAGCAGCCCCATGACCCGCAAAGTGACTGAAGCTTTCTTT. Its protein is CASSPMTRKVTEAFF. Full variable domain (rest looked up from reference TRBV7-2 and TRBJ1-1): GAGVSQSPSNKVTEKGKDVELRCDPISGHTALYWYRQSLGQGLEFLIYFQGNSAPDKSGLPSDRFSAERTGGSVSTLTIQRTQQEDSAVYLCASSPMTRKVTEAFFGQGTRLTVV.